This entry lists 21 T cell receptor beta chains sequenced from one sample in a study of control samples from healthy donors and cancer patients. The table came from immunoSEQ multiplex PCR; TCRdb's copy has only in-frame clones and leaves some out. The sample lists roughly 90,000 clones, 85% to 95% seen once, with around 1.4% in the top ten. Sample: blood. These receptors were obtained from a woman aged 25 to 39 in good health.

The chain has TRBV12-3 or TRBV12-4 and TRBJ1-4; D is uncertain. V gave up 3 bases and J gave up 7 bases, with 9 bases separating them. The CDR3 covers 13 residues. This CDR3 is CASSFNLGEKLFF. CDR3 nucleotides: TGTGCCAGCAGTTTTAACCTGGGTGAAAAACTGTTTTTT.

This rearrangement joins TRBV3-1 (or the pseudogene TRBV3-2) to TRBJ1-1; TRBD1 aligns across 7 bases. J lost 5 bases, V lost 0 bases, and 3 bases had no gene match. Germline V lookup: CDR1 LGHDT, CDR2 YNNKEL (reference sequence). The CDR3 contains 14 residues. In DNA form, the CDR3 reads TGTGCCAGCAGCCAAGACAGGGGGATGACTGAAGCTTTCTTT. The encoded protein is CASSQDRGMTEAFF.

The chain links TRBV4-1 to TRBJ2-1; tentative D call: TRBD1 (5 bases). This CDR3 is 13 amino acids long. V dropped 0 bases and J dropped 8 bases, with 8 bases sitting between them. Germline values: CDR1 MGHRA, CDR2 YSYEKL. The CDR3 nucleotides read TGCGCCAGCAGCCAAGATCAGGGCTATGAGCAGTTCTTC. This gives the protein CASSQDQGYEQFF.

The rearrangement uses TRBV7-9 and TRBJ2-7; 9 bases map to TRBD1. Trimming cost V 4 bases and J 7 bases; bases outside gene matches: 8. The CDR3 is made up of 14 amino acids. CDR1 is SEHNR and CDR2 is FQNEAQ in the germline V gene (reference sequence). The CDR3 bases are TGTGCCAGCAGCTCGGGACAGGGAATTTGGGAGCAGTACTTC. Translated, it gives CASSSGQGIWEQYF.

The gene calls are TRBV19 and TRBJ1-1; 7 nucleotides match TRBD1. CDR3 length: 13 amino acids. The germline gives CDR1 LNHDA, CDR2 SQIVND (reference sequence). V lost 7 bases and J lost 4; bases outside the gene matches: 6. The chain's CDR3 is CASKMTGFTEAFF. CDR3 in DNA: TGTGCCAGTAAAATGACAGGGTTCACTGAAGCTTTCTTT.

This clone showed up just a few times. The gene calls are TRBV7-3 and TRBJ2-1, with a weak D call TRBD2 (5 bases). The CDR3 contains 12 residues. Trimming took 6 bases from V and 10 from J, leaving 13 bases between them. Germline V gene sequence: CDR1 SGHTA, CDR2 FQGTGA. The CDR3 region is CASSLLGGEQFF. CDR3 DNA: TGTGCCAGCAGTTTACTAGGCGGGGAGCAGTTCTTC. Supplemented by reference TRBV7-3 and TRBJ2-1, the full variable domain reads GAGVSQTPSNKVTEKGKYVELRCDPISGHTALYWYRQSLGQGPEFLIYFQGTGAADDSGLPNDRFFAVRPEGSVSTLKIQRTERGDSAVYLCASSLLGGEQFFGPGTRLTVL.

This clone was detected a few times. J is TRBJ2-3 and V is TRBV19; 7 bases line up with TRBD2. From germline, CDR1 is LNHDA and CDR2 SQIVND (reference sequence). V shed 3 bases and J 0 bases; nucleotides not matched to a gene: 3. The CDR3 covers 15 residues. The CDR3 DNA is TGTGCCAGTAGTATCAGGCGGGGGAGCACAGATACGCAGTATTTT. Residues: CASSIRRGSTDTQYF.

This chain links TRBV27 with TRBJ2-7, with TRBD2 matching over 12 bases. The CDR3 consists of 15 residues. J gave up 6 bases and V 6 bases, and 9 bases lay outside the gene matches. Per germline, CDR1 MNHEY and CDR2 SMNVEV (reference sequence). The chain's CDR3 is CASRPRLAGDLEQYF. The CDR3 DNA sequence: TGTGCCAGCAGACCCCGACTAGCGGGGGATCTCGAGCAGTACTTC.

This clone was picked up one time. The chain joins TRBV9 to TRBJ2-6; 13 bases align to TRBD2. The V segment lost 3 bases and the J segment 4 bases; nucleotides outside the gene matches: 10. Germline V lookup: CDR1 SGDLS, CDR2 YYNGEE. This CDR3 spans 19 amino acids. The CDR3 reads CASSAGTGLAGSGANVLTF. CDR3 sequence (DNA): TGTGCCAGCAGCGCGGGCACGGGACTAGCGGGATCCGGGGCCAACGTCCTGACTTTC.

CDR3 residues: CASSPRGGGDSREQFF. CDR3 nucleotides: TGTGCCAGCAGCCCTCGGGGTGGGGGTGACAGTCGTGAGCAGTTCTTC. This rearrangement joins TRBV7-3 to TRBJ2-1; D possibly uses TRBD1 or TRBD2 (5 bases each). The CDR3 totals 16 residues. Germline CDR1 reads SGHTA; CDR2 reads FQGTGA. V was cut by 5 bases and J by 9 bases, with 23 bases left in between.

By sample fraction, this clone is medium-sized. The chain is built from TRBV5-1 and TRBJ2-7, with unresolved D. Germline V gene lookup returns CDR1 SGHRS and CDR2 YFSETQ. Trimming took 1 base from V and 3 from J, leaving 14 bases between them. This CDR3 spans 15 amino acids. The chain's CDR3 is CASSLNSGPFYEQYF. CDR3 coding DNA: TGCGCCAGCAGCTTGAATTCTGGCCCATTCTACGAGCAGTACTTC.

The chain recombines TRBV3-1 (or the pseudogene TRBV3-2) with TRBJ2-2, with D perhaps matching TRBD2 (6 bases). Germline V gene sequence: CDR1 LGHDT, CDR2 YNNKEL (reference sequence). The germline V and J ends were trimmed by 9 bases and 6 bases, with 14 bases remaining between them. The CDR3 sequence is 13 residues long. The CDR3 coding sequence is TGTGCCAGTAGAATGACGGGGGCCGGGGAGCTGTTTTTT. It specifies CASRMTGAGELFF.

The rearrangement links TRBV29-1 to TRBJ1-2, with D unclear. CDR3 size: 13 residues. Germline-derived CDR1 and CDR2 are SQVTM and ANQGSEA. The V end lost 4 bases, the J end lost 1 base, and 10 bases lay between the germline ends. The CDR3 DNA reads TGCAGCGTTGGAAACCGGGGTAACTATGGCTACACCTTC. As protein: CSVGNRGNYGYTF. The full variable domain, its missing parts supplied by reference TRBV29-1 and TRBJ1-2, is SAVISQKPSRDICQRGTSLTIQCQVDSQVTMMFWYRQQPGQSLTLIATANQGSEATYESGFVIDKFPISRPNLTFSTLTVSNMSPEDSSIYLCSVGNRGNYGYTFGSGTRLTVV.

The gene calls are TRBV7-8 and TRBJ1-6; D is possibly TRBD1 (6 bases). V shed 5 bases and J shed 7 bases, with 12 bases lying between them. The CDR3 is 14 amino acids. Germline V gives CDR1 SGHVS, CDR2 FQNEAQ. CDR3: CASSPAGANSPLHF. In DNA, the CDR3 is TGTGCCAGCAGCCCGGCGGGGGCGAATTCACCCCTCCACTTT.

Here the CDR3 reads CASRATSGGADTQYF. The CDR3 DNA reads TGTGCCAGCAGGGCCACTAGCGGGGGGGCAGATACGCAGTATTTT. The chain recombines TRBV6-4 with TRBJ2-3; 13 nucleotides line up with TRBD2. The CDR3 sequence is 15 residues long. Germline-derived CDR1 and CDR2 are MRHNA and SNTAGT. The junction had 4 bases not matched to a gene; V was cut back by 6 bases and J by 4 bases.

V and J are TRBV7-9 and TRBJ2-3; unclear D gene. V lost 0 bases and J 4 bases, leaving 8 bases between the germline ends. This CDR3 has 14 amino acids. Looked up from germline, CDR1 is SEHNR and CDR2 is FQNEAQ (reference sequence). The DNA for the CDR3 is TGTGCCAGCAGCTTAGCGTTCGTCGCAGATACGCAGTATTTT. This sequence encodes CASSLAFVADTQYF.

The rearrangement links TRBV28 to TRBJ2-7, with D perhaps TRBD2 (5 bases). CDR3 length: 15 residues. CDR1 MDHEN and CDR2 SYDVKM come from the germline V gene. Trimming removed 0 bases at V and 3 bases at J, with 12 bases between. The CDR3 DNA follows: TGTGCCAGCAGTTTATGGCGCCGGGGTGACTACGAGCAGTACTTC. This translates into CASSLWRRGDYEQYF.

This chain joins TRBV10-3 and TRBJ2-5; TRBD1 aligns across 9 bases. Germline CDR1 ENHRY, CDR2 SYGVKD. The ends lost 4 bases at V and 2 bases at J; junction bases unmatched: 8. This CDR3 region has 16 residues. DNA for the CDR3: TGTGCCATCAGTGGGGACGGGACAGGGAAACAAGAGACCCAGTACTTC. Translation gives CAISGDGTGKQETQYF.

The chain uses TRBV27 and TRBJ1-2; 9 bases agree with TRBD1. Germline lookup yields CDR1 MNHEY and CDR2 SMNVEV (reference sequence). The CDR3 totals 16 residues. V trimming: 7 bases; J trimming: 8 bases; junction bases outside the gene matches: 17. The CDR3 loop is CASTTTGTGKVRGYTF. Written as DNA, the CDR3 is TGTGCCAGCACCACGACGGGGACAGGGAAAGTGAGGGGCTACACCTTC.

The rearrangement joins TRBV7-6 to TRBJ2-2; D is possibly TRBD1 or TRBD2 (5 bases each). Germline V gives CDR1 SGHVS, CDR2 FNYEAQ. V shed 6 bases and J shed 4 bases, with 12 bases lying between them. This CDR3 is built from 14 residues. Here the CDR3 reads CASRRAGRTGELFF. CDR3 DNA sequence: TGTGCCAGCAGGCGGGCAGGGCGCACCGGGGAGCTGTTTTTT. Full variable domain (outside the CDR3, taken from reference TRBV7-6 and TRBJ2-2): GAGVSQSPRYKVTKRGQDVALRCDPISGHVSLYWYRQALGQGPEFLTYFNYEAQQDKSGLPNDRFSAERPEGSISTLTIQRTEQRDSAMYRCASRRAGRTGELFFGEGSRLTVL.

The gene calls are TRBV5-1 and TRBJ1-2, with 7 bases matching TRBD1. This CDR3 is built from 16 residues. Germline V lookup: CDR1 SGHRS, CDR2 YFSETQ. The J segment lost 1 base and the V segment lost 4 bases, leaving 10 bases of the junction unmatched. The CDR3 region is CASSPPRGDDNYGYTF. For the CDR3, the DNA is TGCGCCAGCAGCCCGCCCAGGGGGGATGATAACTATGGCTACACCTTC.